This T cell receptor beta chain originates from a study of blood T cell repertoires in COVID-19. TCRdb's table, derived via immunoSEQ multiplex PCR, lists solely in-frame clones and lacks some. Among about 120,000 clones, roughly 79% were seen once, and the ten largest hold 7.5%. From germline, CDR1 is LNHDA and CDR2 SQIVND (reference sequence). V shed 5 bases, J shed 3 bases, and the junction held 8 bases outside the gene matches. The CDR3 length is 15 residues. What was sequenced was peripheral blood. This TCR came from a man in his 70s with active or convalescent COVID-19. The chain links TRBV19 to TRBJ2-5; 8 bases agree with TRBD1. This chain's CDR3 is CASSSWTGQKETQYF. In DNA, the CDR3 is TGTGCCAGTAGTTCCTGGACAGGGCAGAAAGAGACCCAGTACTTC.